This T cell receptor (beta chain) is from a study of cytomegalovirus exposure and HLA in healthy donors. Study results and caveats: The authors excluded some V segments, including TRBV6-2 and TRBV6-3, as indistinguishable.

Both 60 Vbeta primers and 13 Jbeta primers went into the PCR. TCRdb's copy holds only in-frame clones and misses some; the assay was immunoSEQ multiplex PCR. The table has roughly 97,000 clones, about 80% seen once; the top ten hold approximately 5%. About this clone: Its antigen is not known.

J was trimmed by 12 bases and V by 2 bases; bases with no gene match: 8. CDR1 is SEHNR, CDR2 FQNEAQ, per germline (reference sequence). The CDR3 spans 15 residues. This TCR derives from a woman in her late teens or twenties in good health and CMV-seropositive. The rearrangement links TRBV7-9 to TRBJ2-1, with 12 bases lining up with TRBD2. The sample comprised PBMCs. The CDR3 sequence is CASSLLAGGPRGQFF. CDR3 DNA: TGTGCCAGCAGCTTACTAGCGGGAGGGCCACGGGGGCAGTTCTTC.